This T cell receptor (beta chain) was captured in a study of technical replicates of blood from a few donors. Profiled with immunoSEQ multiplex PCR; TCRdb holds only in-frame clones, not every one. The profile shows 65,000 to 85,000 clones, about 96% of them singletons. In germline, CDR1 is MNHEY, CDR2 SVGAGI. The CDR3 runs to 13 residues. Unmatched junction bases numbered 8, after V lost 6 bases and J lost 7 bases. The source material was T cells isolated from PBMCs. This TCR was sampled from a human donor in good health. The chain couples TRBV6-5 to TRBJ1-2; 7 nucleotides align to TRBD1. DNA of the CDR3: TGTGCCAGCAGGCTAGGGACAGCCACTGGCTACACCTTC. It translates to CASRLGTATGYTF.